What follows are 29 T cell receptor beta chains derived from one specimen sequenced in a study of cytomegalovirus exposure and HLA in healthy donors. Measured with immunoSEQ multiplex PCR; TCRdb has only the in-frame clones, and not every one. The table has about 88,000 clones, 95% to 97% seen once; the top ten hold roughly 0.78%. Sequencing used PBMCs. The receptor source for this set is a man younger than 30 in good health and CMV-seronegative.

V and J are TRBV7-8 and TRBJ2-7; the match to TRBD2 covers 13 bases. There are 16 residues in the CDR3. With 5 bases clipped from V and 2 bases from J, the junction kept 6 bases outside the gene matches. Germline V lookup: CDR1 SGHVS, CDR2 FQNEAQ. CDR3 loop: CASSLRGLAGPYEQYV. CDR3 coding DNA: TGTGCCAGCAGCCTAAGGGGACTAGCGGGGCCCTACGAGCAGTACGTC.

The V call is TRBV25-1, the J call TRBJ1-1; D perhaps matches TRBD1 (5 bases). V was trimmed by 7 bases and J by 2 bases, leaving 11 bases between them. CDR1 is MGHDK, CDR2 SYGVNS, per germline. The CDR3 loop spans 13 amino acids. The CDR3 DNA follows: TGTGCCAGCAATCCGACAGAAAACACTGAAGCTTTCTTT. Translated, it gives CASNPTENTEAFF.

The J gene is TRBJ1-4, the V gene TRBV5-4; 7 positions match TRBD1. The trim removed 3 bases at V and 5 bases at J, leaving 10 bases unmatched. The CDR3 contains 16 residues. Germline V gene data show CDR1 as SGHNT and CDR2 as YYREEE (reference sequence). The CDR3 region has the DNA TGTGCCAGCAGCTCCTTGAACAGGGGCGGAAATGAAAAACTGTTTTTT. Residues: CASSSLNRGGNEKLFF.

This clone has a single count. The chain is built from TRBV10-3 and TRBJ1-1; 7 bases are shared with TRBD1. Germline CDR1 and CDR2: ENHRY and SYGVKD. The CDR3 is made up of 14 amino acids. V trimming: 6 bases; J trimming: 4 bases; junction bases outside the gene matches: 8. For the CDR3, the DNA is TGTGCCATCAGCGCCCAAAGGGGGCTCACTGAAGCTTTCTTT. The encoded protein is CAISAQRGLTEAFF.

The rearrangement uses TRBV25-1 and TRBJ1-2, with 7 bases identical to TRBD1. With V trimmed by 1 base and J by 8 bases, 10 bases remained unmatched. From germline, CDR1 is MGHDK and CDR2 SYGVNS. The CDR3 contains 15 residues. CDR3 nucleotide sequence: TGTGCCAGCAGTGAATTTGAGGGGGCGCAGGGCGGCTACACCTTC. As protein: CASSEFEGAQGGYTF.

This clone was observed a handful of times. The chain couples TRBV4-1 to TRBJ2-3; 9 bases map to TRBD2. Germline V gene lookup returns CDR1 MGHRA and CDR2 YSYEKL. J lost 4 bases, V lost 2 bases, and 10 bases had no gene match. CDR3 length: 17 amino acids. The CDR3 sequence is CASSQFGGLAGSDTQYF. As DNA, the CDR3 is TGCGCCAGCAGCCAATTCGGAGGGCTAGCGGGGTCAGATACGCAGTATTTT.

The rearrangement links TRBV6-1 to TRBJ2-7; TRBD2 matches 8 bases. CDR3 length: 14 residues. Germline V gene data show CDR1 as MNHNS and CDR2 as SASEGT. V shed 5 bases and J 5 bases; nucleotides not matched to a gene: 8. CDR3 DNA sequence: TGTGCCAGCAGTAGGAGCGGGAGTTTTCACGAGCAGTACTTC. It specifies CASSRSGSFHEQYF.

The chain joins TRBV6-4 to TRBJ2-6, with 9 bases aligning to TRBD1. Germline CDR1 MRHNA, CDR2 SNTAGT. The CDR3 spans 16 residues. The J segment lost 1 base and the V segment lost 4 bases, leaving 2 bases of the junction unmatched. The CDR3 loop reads CASSGTGVSGANVLTF. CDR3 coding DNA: TGTGCCAGCAGTGGGACAGGGGTTTCTGGGGCCAACGTCCTGACTTTC.

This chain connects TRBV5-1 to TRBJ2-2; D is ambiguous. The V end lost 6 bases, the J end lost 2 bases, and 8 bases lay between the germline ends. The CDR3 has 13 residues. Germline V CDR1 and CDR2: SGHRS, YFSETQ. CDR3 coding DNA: TGCGCCAGCATCACAGATAACACCGGGGAGCTGTTTTTT. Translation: CASITDNTGELFF.

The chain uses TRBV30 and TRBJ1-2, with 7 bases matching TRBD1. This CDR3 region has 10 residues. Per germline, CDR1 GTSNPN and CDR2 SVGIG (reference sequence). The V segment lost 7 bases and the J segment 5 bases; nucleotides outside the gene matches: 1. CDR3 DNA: TGTGCCTTACAGGGGTATGGCTACACCTTC. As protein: CALQGYGYTF.

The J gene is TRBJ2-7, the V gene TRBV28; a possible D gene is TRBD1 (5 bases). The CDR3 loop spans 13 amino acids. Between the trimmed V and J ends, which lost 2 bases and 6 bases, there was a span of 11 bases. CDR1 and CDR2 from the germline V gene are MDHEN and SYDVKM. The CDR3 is CASSLRQGFEQYV. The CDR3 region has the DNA TGTGCCAGCAGTTTACGCCAGGGCTTCGAGCAGTACGTC.

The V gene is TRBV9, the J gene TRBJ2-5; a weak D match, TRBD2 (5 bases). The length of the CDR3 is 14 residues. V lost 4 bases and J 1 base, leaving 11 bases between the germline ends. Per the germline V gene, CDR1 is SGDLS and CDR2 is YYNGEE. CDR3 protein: CASSPEGTQETQYF. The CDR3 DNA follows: TGTGCCAGCAGCCCCGAGGGCACCCAAGAGACCCAGTACTTC.

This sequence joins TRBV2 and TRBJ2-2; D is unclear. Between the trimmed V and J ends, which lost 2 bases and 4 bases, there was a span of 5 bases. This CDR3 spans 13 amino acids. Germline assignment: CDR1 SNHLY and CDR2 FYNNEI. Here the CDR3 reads CASSEQATGELFF. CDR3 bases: TGTGCCAGCAGTGAACAGGCCACCGGGGAGCTGTTTTTT.

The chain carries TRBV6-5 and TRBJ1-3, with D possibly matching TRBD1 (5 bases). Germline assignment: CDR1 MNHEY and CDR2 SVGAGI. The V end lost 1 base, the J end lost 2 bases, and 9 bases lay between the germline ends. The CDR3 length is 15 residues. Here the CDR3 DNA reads TGTGCCAGCAGTTACTTTACAGGCGCTGGAAACACCATATATTTT. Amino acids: CASSYFTGAGNTIYF.

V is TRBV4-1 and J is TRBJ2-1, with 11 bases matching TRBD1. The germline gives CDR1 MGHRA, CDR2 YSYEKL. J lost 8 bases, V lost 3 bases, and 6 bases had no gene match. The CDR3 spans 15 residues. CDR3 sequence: CASSHGQGAIDEQFF. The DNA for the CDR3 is TGCGCCAGCAGCCACGGACAGGGGGCCATCGATGAGCAGTTCTTC.

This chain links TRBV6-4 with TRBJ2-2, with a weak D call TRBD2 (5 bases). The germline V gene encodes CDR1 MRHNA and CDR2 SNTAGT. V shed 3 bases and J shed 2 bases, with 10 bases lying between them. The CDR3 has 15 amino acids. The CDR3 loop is CASSETNLNTGELFF. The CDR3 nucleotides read TGTGCCAGCAGTGAGACTAACCTTAACACCGGGGAGCTGTTTTTT.

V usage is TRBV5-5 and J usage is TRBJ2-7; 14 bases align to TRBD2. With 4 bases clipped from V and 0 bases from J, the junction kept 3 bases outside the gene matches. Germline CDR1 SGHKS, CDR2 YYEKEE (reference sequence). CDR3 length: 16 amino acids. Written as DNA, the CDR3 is TGTGCCAGCAGCCCCGGACTAGCGGGAGGCTCCTACGAGCAGTACGTC. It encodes CASSPGLAGGSYEQYV.

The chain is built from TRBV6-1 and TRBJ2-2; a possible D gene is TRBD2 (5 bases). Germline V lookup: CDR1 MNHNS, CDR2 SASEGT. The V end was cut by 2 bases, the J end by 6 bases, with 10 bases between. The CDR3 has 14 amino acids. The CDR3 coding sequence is TGTGCCAGCAGTGAAAGAGGAGGTCCCGGGGAGCTGTTTTTT. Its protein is CASSERGGPGELFF.

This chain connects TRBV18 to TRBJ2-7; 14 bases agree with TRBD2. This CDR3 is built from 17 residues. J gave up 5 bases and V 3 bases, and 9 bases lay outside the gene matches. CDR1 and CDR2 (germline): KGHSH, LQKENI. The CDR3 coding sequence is TGTGCCAGCTCACCCCTGGGGACTAGCGGGAGTACCAACGAGCAGTACTTC. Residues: CASSPLGTSGSTNEQYF.

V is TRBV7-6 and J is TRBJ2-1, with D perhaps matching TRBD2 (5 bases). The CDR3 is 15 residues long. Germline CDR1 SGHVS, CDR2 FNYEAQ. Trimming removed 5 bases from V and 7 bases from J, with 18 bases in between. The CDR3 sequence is CASSHANLAANEQFF. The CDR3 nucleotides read TGTGCCAGCAGCCATGCGAATCTAGCCGCAAATGAGCAGTTCTTC.

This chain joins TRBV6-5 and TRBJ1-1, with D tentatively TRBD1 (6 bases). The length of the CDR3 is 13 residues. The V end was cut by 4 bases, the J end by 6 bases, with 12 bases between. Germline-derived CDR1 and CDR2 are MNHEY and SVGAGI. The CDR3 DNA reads TGTGCCAGCAGTTTAGGGGGTAGAGCTGAAGCTTTCTTT. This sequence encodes CASSLGGRAEAFF.

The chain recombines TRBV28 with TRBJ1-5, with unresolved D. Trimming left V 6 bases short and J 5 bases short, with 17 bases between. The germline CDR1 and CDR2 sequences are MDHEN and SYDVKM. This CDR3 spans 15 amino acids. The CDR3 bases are TGTGCCAGCAGAGTTATGGGCCCCAACTATCAGCCCCAGCATTTT. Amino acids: CASRVMGPNYQPQHF.

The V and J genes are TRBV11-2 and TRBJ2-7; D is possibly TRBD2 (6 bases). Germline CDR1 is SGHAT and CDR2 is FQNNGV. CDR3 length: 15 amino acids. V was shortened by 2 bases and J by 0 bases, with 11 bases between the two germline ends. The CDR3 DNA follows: TGTGCCAGCAGCTTATTCCCTAGCGACTCCTACGAGCAGTACTTC. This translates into CASSLFPSDSYEQYF.

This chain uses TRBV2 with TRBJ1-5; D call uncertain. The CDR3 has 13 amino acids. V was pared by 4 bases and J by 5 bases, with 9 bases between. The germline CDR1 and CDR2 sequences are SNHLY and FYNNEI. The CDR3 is CASSVSGDQPQHF. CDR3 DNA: TGTGCCAGCAGTGTTTCCGGAGATCAGCCCCAGCATTTT.

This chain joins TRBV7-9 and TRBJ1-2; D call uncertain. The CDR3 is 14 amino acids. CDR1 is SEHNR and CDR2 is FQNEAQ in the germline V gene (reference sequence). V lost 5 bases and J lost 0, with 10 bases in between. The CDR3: CASSPELANYGYTF. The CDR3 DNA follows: TGTGCCAGCAGCCCCGAACTAGCTAACTATGGCTACACCTTC. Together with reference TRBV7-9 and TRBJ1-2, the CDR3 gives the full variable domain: DTGVSQNPRHKITKRGQNVTFRCDPISEHNRLYWYRQTLGQGPEFLTYFQNEAQLEKSRLLSDRFSAERPKGSFSTLEIQRTEQGDSAMYLCASSPELANYGYTFGSGTRLTVV.

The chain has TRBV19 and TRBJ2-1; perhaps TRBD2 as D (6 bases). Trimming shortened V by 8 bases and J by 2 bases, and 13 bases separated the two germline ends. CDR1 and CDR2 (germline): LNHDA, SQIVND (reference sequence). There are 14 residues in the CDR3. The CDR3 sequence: CASQYSGAYNEQFF. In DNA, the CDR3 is TGTGCCAGTCAATATAGCGGAGCCTACAATGAGCAGTTCTTC.

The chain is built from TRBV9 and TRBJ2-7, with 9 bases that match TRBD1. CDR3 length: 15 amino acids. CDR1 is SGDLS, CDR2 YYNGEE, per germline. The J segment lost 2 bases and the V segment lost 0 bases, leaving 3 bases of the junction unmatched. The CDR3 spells CASSVGGTGTYEQYF. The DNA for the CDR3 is TGTGCCAGCAGCGTAGGGGGGACAGGGACCTACGAGCAGTACTTC.

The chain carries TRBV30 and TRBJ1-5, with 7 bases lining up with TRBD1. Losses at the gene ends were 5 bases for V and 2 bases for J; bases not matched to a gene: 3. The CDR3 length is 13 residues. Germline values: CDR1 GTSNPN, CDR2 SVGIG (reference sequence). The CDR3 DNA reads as TGTGCCTGGCGGACAGGCGGCAATCAGCCCCAGCATTTT. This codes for CAWRTGGNQPQHF.

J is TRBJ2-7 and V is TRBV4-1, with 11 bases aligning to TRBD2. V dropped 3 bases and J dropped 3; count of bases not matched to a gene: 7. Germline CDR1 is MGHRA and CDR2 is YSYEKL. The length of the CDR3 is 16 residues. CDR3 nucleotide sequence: TGCGCCAGCAGCCAGGGCGGGACTAGCGGAGGCTACGAGCAGTACTTC. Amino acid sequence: CASSQGGTSGGYEQYF.